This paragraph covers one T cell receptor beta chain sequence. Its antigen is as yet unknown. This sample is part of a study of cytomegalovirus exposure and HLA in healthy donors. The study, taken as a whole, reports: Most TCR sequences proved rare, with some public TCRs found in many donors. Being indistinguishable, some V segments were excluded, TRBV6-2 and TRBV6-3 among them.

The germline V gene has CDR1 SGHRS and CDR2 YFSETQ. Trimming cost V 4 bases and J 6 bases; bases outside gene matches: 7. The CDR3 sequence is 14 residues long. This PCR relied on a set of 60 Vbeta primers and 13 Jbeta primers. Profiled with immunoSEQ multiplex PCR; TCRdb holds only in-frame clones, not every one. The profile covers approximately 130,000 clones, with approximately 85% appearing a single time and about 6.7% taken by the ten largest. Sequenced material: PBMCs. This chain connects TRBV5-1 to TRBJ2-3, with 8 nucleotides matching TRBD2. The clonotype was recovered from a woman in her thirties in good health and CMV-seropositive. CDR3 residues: CASSLASGLDTQYF. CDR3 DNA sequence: TGCGCCAGCAGCCTTGCTAGCGGGCTCGATACGCAGTATTTT.